One T cell receptor beta chain is described in this entry. Its antigen is still unknown. The sample comes from a study of OX40 agonist ivuxolimab in advanced cancers. The study's findings and limits: CD4+ and CD8+ T cells in blood underwent clonal expansion by week 6 at 0.1 to 3.0 mg/kg. Partial responders dosed at 0.1-3.0 mg/kg displayed clonal expansion ranking among the lowest. Not determined was the antigen specificity of the expanded peripheral T cells.

Some clones are missing from TCRdb's copy, which holds only in-frame ones; the method was immunoSEQ multiplex PCR. The table records 95,000 to 150,000 clones, 85% to 90% of them present only once. The source was CD4+ or CD8+ T cells sorted from blood, collected in a trial of the OX40 agonist ivuxolimab. This TCR was sampled from an adult with an advanced solid tumor such as melanoma, head and neck, liver or kidney cancer.

This CDR3 is CASSIQNSYYGYTF. The CDR3 bases are TGTGCCAGTAGTATACAAAACAGCTACTATGGCTACACCTTC. The V and J genes are TRBV19 and TRBJ1-2; D ambiguous. Germline lookup yields CDR1 LNHDA and CDR2 SQIVND (reference sequence). Trimming took off 2 bases at V and 3 bases at J, with 10 bases between the two ends. The CDR3 extends over 14 amino acids.